This T cell receptor (beta chain) stems from a study of CD8 T cells in Susac syndrome. The ends were cut back, 6 bases at V and 3 bases at J, with 17 bases in the middle. The CDR3 loop spans 14 amino acids. Germline V lookup: CDR1 SQVTM, CDR2 ANQGSEA. RNA amounts of about 0.45 to 1 ug underwent reverse transcription with random hexamers. Each CDR3 protein gets one entry after TCRdb re-called the immunoSEQ multiplex PCR reads with MiXCR. The sample consists of around 180,000 distinct CDR3 sequences, about 94% of them appearing once. CD8+ and CD4+ T cells taken from blood had their TCR beta sequenced. Included as multiple sclerosis controls were treatment-naive patients who had stable or active relapsing-remitting disease. Negative isolation was used for CD8+ and CD4+ T cells and FACS enrichment for TEMRA cells.

The J gene is TRBJ1-2, the V gene TRBV29-1; D is uncertain. The receptor was isolated from a human donor with multiple sclerosis. The sample taken for sequencing was CD4+ T cells from PBMCs. The CDR3 DNA reads TGCAGCGTGGACGGCACAGCTGGAGACTATGGCTACACCTTC. Protein product: CSVDGTAGDYGYTF.